The clone carrying this T cell receptor (beta chain) was detected once. Its cognate antigen is unknown. The PCR was carried out with 60 Vbeta primers and 13 Jbeta primers. TCRdb keeps only in-frame clones here, not all; method: immunoSEQ multiplex PCR. The sample lists about 120,000 clones; 75% to 85% were seen once. Trimming stripped 3 bases from V and 3 bases from J, with 14 bases between. The CDR3 is made up of 15 amino acids. Germline V lookup: CDR1 LNHDA, CDR2 SQIVND (reference sequence). The sample is drawn from a study of cytomegalovirus exposure and HLA in healthy donors. Broader study findings: After further analysis at a later stage, 16,951 TCR beta sequences were associated with HLA alleles at 0.05 false discovery rate.

This chain joins TRBV19 and TRBJ1-1; weak D call: TRBD1 (5 bases). The sample was PBMCs. This receptor was taken from a middle-aged man in good health and CMV-seronegative. The CDR3, as DNA: TGTGCCAGTAGTATGCGGGGCGCGGTGGACACTGAAGCTTTCTTT. Amino acids: CASSMRGAVDTEAFF.